These 24 T cell receptor beta chains share one sample of origin, sequenced in a study of T cell responses to AZD1222 COVID-19 vaccine. Profiled with immunoSEQ multiplex PCR; TCRdb holds only in-frame clones, not every one. The sample yields some 190,000 clones, just over 85% seen once. The sequenced sample was peripheral blood, obtained on day 0 of AZD1222 vaccination. The origin of the receptors is an adult in good health.

The chain joins TRBV6-2 or TRBV6-3 to TRBJ1-1; D might be TRBD1 (5 bases). The CDR3 length is 15 residues. The ends were cut back, 2 bases at V and 0 bases at J, with 10 bases in the middle. Germline V lookup: CDR1 MNHEY, CDR2 SVGEGT. The CDR3 is CASSYGAALNTEAFF. CDR3 DNA: TGTGCCAGCAGTTACGGGGCAGCCCTGAACACTGAAGCTTTCTTT.

This sequence joins TRBV14 and TRBJ1-5; perhaps TRBD1 as D (6 bases). Trimming pared 8 bases from V and 6 bases from J, leaving 20 bases between. This CDR3 spans 15 amino acids. Germline values: CDR1 SGHDN, CDR2 FVKESK. DNA of the CDR3: TGTGCCAGCCGAGGAATCTCGGGGGCGTTTCAGCCCCAGCATTTT. Protein: CASRGISGAFQPQHF.

This chain links TRBV4-1 with TRBJ1-5; tentatively, D is TRBD1 (5 bases). CDR1 and CDR2 from the germline V gene are MGHRA and YSYEKL. The germline V and J ends were trimmed by 3 bases and 0 bases, with 12 bases remaining between them. The length of the CDR3 is 16 residues. The CDR3 DNA sequence: TGCGCCAGCAGCCAGCCCGGGACCCATAGCAATCAGCCCCAGCATTTT. Residues: CASSQPGTHSNQPQHF.

This chain joins TRBV3-1 (or the pseudogene TRBV3-2) and TRBJ1-4; D might be TRBD1 (5 bases). With 1 base removed from V and 8 bases from J, the gap between germline ends came to 5 bases. The CDR3 runs to 12 residues. Germline CDR1 is LGHDT and CDR2 is YNNKEL (reference sequence). CDR3 region: CASSQGTEKLFF. The CDR3 nucleotides are TGTGCCAGCAGCCAAGGGACAGAAAAACTGTTTTTT.

The V and J genes are TRBV9 and TRBJ1-1, with D uncertain. This CDR3 comprises 12 residues. Germline CDR1 SGDLS, CDR2 YYNGEE. V lost 4 bases and J 8 bases, leaving 12 bases between the germline ends. As DNA, the CDR3 is TGTGCCAGCAGCCGAGATACAGCGGAAGCTTTCTTT. Encoded protein: CASSRDTAEAFF. Full variable domain (remainder filled in from reference TRBV9 and TRBJ1-1): DSGVTQTPKHLITATGQRVTLRCSPRSGDLSVYWYQQSLDQGLQFLIQYYNGEERAKGNILERFSAQQFPDLHSELNLSSLELGDSALYFCASSRDTAEAFFGQGTRLTVV.

The CDR3 DNA reads as TGTGCCAGCAGTGCCGGGGACAAGGATAATTCACCCCTCCACTTT. The encoded protein is CASSAGDKDNSPLHF. This rearrangement joins TRBV28 to TRBJ1-6, with D perhaps matching TRBD1 (6 bases). The V and J ends lost 5 bases and 5 bases respectively, with 13 bases between them. The CDR3 has 15 residues. CDR1 is MDHEN, CDR2 SYDVKM, per germline. Combining the CDR3 with reference TRBV28 and TRBJ1-6 gives the whole variable domain DVKVTQSSRYLVKRTGEKVFLECVQDMDHENMFWYRQDPGLGLRLIYFSYDVKMKEKGDIPEGYSVSREKKERFSLILESASTNQTSMYLCASSAGDKDNSPLHFGNGTRLTVT.

The chain recombines TRBV5-1 with TRBJ2-3, with TRBD2 as a possible D gene (5 bases). Trimming removed 4 bases from V and 6 bases from J, with 12 bases in between. Germline V gene sequence: CDR1 SGHRS, CDR2 YFSETQ. This CDR3 is built from 13 residues. The CDR3, as DNA: TGCGCCAGCAGCCTACTAGTCAGGGATACGCAGTATTTT. This translates into CASSLLVRDTQYF.

In this sample, this clone turned up once. The V and J genes are TRBV9 and TRBJ2-5, with 10 bases matching TRBD1. V lost 3 bases to trimming and J lost 4 bases; unmatched junction nucleotides: 6. Germline CDR1 SGDLS, CDR2 YYNGEE. The CDR3 extends over 15 amino acids. The CDR3, as DNA: TGTGCCAGCAGCGAATCCGGGACAGGGGTAGAGACCCAGTACTTC. Encoded protein: CASSESGTGVETQYF.

The chain combines TRBV7-7 with TRBJ2-2; D gene ambiguous. Trimming shortened V by 5 bases and J by 3 bases, and 13 bases separated the two germline ends. This CDR3 is 15 amino acids long. In germline, CDR1 is SSHAT, CDR2 FNYEAQ (reference sequence). CDR3 residues: CASSPLASYTGELFF. CDR3 in DNA: TGTGCCAGCAGCCCCCTGGCGTCGTACACCGGGGAGCTGTTTTTT.

The chain has TRBV27 and TRBJ1-2; TRBD1 agrees at 7 bases. With 5 bases clipped from V and 7 bases from J, the junction kept 16 bases outside the gene matches. The germline V gene encodes CDR1 MNHEY and CDR2 SMNVEV (reference sequence). The CDR3 has 16 amino acids. CDR3 nucleotides: TGTGCCAGCAGTCATACCCCGACAGGGAGGCTCCTTGGCTACACCTTC. Translated: CASSHTPTGRLLGYTF.

In its sample, this clone was seen once. The chain links TRBV6-1 to TRBJ1-2; D is unresolved. The CDR3 extends over 12 amino acids. CDR1 MNHNS and CDR2 SASEGT come from the germline V gene. V shed 4 bases and J shed 4 bases, with 7 bases lying between them. For the CDR3, the DNA is TGTGCCAGCAGTGGGGAGAGCTATGGCTACACCTTC. Protein product: CASSGESYGYTF.

This sequence joins TRBV2 and TRBJ2-3, with 8 nucleotides matching TRBD2. Germline V lookup: CDR1 SNHLY, CDR2 FYNNEI. The CDR3 has 13 residues. J lost 3 bases, V lost 6 bases, and 2 bases had no gene match. This CDR3 reads CASRGGGTDTQYF. In nucleotides, the CDR3 is TGTGCCAGCAGGGGCGGGGGGACAGATACGCAGTATTTT.

The rearrangement joins TRBV28 to TRBJ2-5; D is unresolved. The germline CDR1 and CDR2 sequences are MDHEN and SYDVKM. The V end lost 2 bases, the J end lost 1 base, and 17 bases lay between the germline ends. The CDR3 contains 17 residues. CDR3 protein: CASSLLLFGRLQETQYF. CDR3 DNA: TGTGCCAGCAGTTTACTGCTTTTTGGACGACTCCAAGAGACCCAGTACTTC.

The chain is built from TRBV25-1 and TRBJ2-5; weak D call: TRBD2 (5 bases). This CDR3 has 13 residues. V was trimmed by 3 bases and J by 5 bases, leaving 10 bases between them. Germline loops: CDR1 MGHDK, CDR2 SYGVNS. The CDR3 region is CASSDFGKETQYF. CDR3 nucleotides: TGTGCCAGCAGTGACTTCGGGAAGGAGACCCAGTACTTC. Full variable domain (missing parts from reference TRBV25-1 and TRBJ2-5): EADIYQTPRYLVIGTGKKITLECSQTMGHDKMYWYQQDPGMELHLIHYSYGVNSTEKGDLSSESTVSRIRTEHFPLTLESARPSHTSQYLCASSDFGKETQYFGPGTRLLVL.

The rearrangement links TRBV5-1 to TRBJ1-1; 8 bases fit TRBD1. Losses at the gene ends were 0 bases for V and 1 base for J; bases not matched to a gene: 5. This CDR3 comprises 16 residues. CDR1 and CDR2 from the germline V gene are SGHRS and YFSETQ. In DNA, the CDR3 is TGCGCCAGCAGCTTGGCCGTGCAGGGGGCGAACACTGAAGCTTTCTTT. It specifies CASSLAVQGANTEAFF.

This clone was picked up one time. V is TRBV6-5 and J is TRBJ1-1; 8 bases match TRBD1. The CDR3 is 14 amino acids. Germline trimming cut 2 bases from V and 7 bases from J; bases unmatched to any gene: 6. Germline loops: CDR1 MNHEY, CDR2 SVGAGI. The CDR3 DNA reads TGTGCCAGCAGTTACATCAGGGGGCGTGGTGAAGCTTTCTTT. Translated: CASSYIRGRGEAFF.

V and J are TRBV19 and TRBJ2-6; unclear D gene. The ends were cut back, 1 base at V and 1 base at J, with 11 bases in the middle. The length of the CDR3 is 17 residues. The germline CDR1 and CDR2 sequences are LNHDA and SQIVND (reference sequence). The CDR3 reads CASSIGRHLSGANVLTF. CDR3 DNA sequence: TGTGCCAGTAGTATAGGGCGTCACCTGTCTGGGGCCAACGTCCTGACTTTC.

This chain uses TRBV5-4 with TRBJ2-7; 7 nucleotides align to TRBD1. The junction had 2 bases not matched to a gene; V was cut back by 2 bases and J by 3 bases. Germline values: CDR1 SGHNT, CDR2 YYREEE (reference sequence). The CDR3 consists of 13 residues. The CDR3 nucleotides are TGTGCCAGCAGCTTCCCAGGGGGCTACGAGCAGTACTTC. Translating it yields CASSFPGGYEQYF. The full variable domain, completed using reference TRBV5-4 and TRBJ2-7, is ETGVTQSPTHLIKTRGQQVTLRCSSQSGHNTVSWYQQALGQGPQFIFQYYREEENGRGNFPPRFSGLQFPNYSSELNVNALELDDSALYLCASSFPGGYEQYFGPGTRLTVT.

V and J are TRBV5-4 and TRBJ2-7; 8 positions agree with TRBD1. CDR3 size: 14 residues. Germline V CDR1 and CDR2: SGHNT, YYREEE (reference sequence). Unmatched junction bases numbered 7, after V lost 2 bases and J lost 6 bases. CDR3 nucleotide sequence: TGTGCCAGCAGCTTAACAGGGGGGTCAGGCGAGCAGTACTTC. Translating it yields CASSLTGGSGEQYF.

This clone was seen only a few times. This chain joins TRBV19 and TRBJ2-1; 7 positions match TRBD2. This CDR3 comprises 14 residues. The trim removed 6 bases at V and 6 bases at J, leaving 8 bases unmatched. Germline CDR1 reads LNHDA; CDR2 reads SQIVND (reference sequence). This CDR3 reads CASRREAVGNEQFF. The CDR3 DNA reads as TGTGCCAGTAGACGGGAGGCGGTGGGCAATGAGCAGTTCTTC.

This sequence joins TRBV11-1 and TRBJ2-7; 7 nucleotides agree with TRBD1. The CDR3 spans 12 residues. V was pared by 5 bases and J by 7 bases, with 5 bases of the junction left unmatched. Germline CDR1 is SGHAT and CDR2 is FQDESV (reference sequence). CDR3 region: CASSEDRDEQYF. Here the CDR3 DNA reads TGTGCCAGCAGCGAAGACAGGGATGAGCAGTACTTC.

The V and J genes are TRBV5-1 and TRBJ1-2; D is unresolved. Germline V CDR1 and CDR2: SGHRS, YFSETQ. CDR3 length: 12 amino acids. V was cut by 6 bases and J by 5 bases, with 11 bases left in between. The CDR3 DNA is TGCGCCAGCAAAGTATCGGGGTATGGCTACACCTTC. Amino acid sequence: CASKVSGYGYTF.

The rearrangement uses TRBV30 and TRBJ1-6, with a weak D call TRBD1 (5 bases). The CDR3 has 14 amino acids. With 1 base removed from V and 9 bases from J, the gap between germline ends came to 13 bases. Germline-derived CDR1 and CDR2 are GTSNPN and SVGIG (reference sequence). CDR3 bases: TGTGCCTGGAGTGAGAAAGGGGCCGGTTCACCCCTCCACTTT. It translates to CAWSEKGAGSPLHF.

This clone occurred a few times. The rearrangement uses TRBV4-1 and TRBJ1-4; D perhaps matches TRBD1 (6 bases). This CDR3 is built from 14 residues. Germline CDR1 is MGHRA and CDR2 is YSYEKL. Trimming took off 4 bases at V and 8 bases at J, with 14 bases between the two ends. Written as DNA, the CDR3 is TGCGCCAGCAGCCCTGGAGGAAGGGGGGAAAAACTGTTTTTT. Amino acid sequence: CASSPGGRGEKLFF.